This T cell receptor beta chain was observed in a study of OX40 agonist ivuxolimab in advanced cancers. The wider study: Of mixed ages from about 20 to 90 and averaging roughly 66 years, the group was over 80% male.

Sequencing was performed with immunoSEQ multiplex PCR; in TCRdb, only in-frame clones are kept and a portion is missing. This sample has about 58,000 clones, with roughly 84% found just once. The origin of this receptor is an adult with an advanced solid tumor such as melanoma, head and neck, liver or kidney cancer. This sample comprised CD4+ or CD8+ T cells sorted from blood, obtained in a trial of the OX40 agonist ivuxolimab.

CDR3: CASSYGQTKGTQYF. For the CDR3, the DNA is TGTGCCAGCAGCTACGGACAGACGAAAGGGACCCAGTACTTC. This sequence joins TRBV11-1 and TRBJ2-5; perhaps TRBD1 as D (6 bases). Per germline, CDR1 SGHAT and CDR2 FQDESV (reference sequence). V lost 4 bases and J lost 7, with 16 bases in between. The CDR3 runs to 14 residues.